The next 12 T cell receptor beta chains were all read from a single sample in a study of early T cells in non-severe SARS-CoV-2 infection. TCRdb independently ran MiXCR on the 5' RACE reads; one entry per CDR3 protein. The sample comprises tens of thousands of distinct CDR3 sequences, about 13% of which are singletons, and 10% to 13% rests with the top ten. What was sequenced was whole blood. These receptors originate from an adult who was a healthcare worker with PCR-confirmed SARS-CoV-2 infection or an uninfected control (not recorded which).

The rearrangement links TRBV11-2 to TRBJ2-3, with 10 bases aligning to TRBD2. Trimming cost V 10 bases and J 2 bases; bases outside gene matches: 6. Per germline, CDR1 SGHAT and CDR2 FQNNGV. The CDR3 loop spans 14 amino acids. CDR3 sequence (DNA): TGTGCCACCGGTAGCGGGGGGACCACAGATACGCAGTATTTT. Protein product: CATGSGGTTDTQYF.

This clonotype has a count of ten or more. The rearrangement uses TRBV3-1 and TRBJ2-3; 10 bases align to TRBD2. Germline CDR1 is LGHDT and CDR2 is YNNKEL (reference sequence). Germline trimming cut 5 bases from V and 1 base from J; bases unmatched to any gene: 6. The CDR3 is 16 residues long. The CDR3 region is CASSTPGTSGTDTQYF. CDR3 nucleotide sequence: TGTGCCAGCAGCACCCCCGGGACTAGCGGCACAGATACGCAGTATTTT.

In this sample, this clonotype turned up many times. The V call is TRBV19, the J call TRBJ1-5, with D maybe TRBD1 (5 bases). Trimming shortened V by 1 base and J by 4 bases, and 14 bases separated the two germline ends. Germline assignment: CDR1 LNHDA and CDR2 SQIVND (reference sequence). This CDR3 comprises 16 residues. The CDR3 region is CASSIGAPQGNQPQHF. The CDR3 region has the DNA TGTGCCAGTAGTATAGGCGCCCCTCAGGGAAATCAGCCCCAGCATTTT.

This clonotype was counted ten times or more. This chain connects TRBV3-1 to TRBJ2-7, with 11 bases identical to TRBD2. V lost 4 bases and J lost 0; bases outside the gene matches: 2. The CDR3 spans 15 residues. Germline values: CDR1 LGHDT, CDR2 YNNKEL (reference sequence). CDR3 DNA: TGTGCCAGCAGCCTTACTAGCGGGAGCTCCTACGAGCAGTACTTC. It translates to CASSLTSGSSYEQYF.

The table lists this clonotype with many counts. The DNA is left out, because the CDR3 cannot be placed on it with certainty; the CDR3 is given as TCRdb lists it. This rearrangement joins TRBV7-5 to TRBJ1-3; the table gives TRBD1 as D, unverified against the DNA. TRBV7-5 is a documented pseudogene. The CDR3 has 18 amino acids, counting both end residues. CDR3 sequence: CISVPEATGGYTGNTIYF.

This clonotype has a count of ten or more. The V gene is TRBV20-1, the J gene TRBJ1-2; D possibly corresponds to TRBD1 (5 bases). V dropped 1 base and J dropped 2 bases, with 17 bases sitting between them. The germline V gene has CDR1 DFQATT and CDR2 SNEGSKA (reference sequence). The CDR3 spans 16 residues. CDR3 region: CSARGGQGQRNYGYTF. The DNA of the CDR3 is TGCAGTGCTAGAGGAGGGCAGGGCCAAAGGAACTATGGCTACACCTTC.

This clonotype was observed at least ten times. The CDR3 here is CASSDDSTDTQYF. CDR3 DNA: TGTGCCAGCAGTGATGACAGCACAGATACGCAGTATTTT. V gene TRBV2 combines with J gene TRBJ2-3, with D hard to call. The germline V gene has CDR1 SNHLY and CDR2 FYNNEI. The V gene lost 3 bases and the J gene lost 0 bases, with 4 bases spanning the gap. The CDR3 length is 13 residues.

This clonotype was seen many times. This chain joins TRBV7-2 and TRBJ2-3, with 8 positions matching TRBD2. Germline loops: CDR1 SGHTA, CDR2 FQGNSA. The CDR3 consists of 14 residues. V gave up 2 bases and J gave up 5 bases; unmatched junction bases: 3. CDR3: CASSLSGGIDTQYF. The CDR3 DNA reads as TGTGCCAGCAGCTTAAGCGGGGGCATAGATACGCAGTATTTT.

This clonotype occurred many times. The V call is TRBV27, the J call TRBJ2-1; D remains unclear. The CDR3 contains 14 residues. V shed 3 bases and J shed 3 bases, with 9 bases lying between them. Per germline, CDR1 MNHEY and CDR2 SMNVEV (reference sequence). In DNA form, the CDR3 reads TGTGCCAGCAGTTTTGTGAAGGACTACAATGAGCAGTTCTTC. Encoded protein: CASSFVKDYNEQFF.

This clonotype appeared many times. The genes are TRBV20-1 and TRBJ1-1; the match to TRBD1 covers 7 bases. The trim removed 8 bases at V and 4 bases at J, leaving 4 bases unmatched. This CDR3 comprises 11 residues. Per germline, CDR1 DFQATT and CDR2 SNEGSKA (reference sequence). DNA for the CDR3: TGCAGTTCGACAGGGTTCACTGAAGCTTTCTTT. It yields the protein CSSTGFTEAFF.

This clonotype was found many times. The chain recombines TRBV21-1 with TRBJ2-7; the table's D call, TRBD2, has no DNA check behind it. TRBV21-1 is marked as a pseudogene. This CDR3 region has 16 residues. CDR3 in DNA: TGTGCCAGCAGCAGGGGGGGACTAGCGGAGACCTACGAGCAGTACTTC. Protein product: CASSRGGLAETYEQYF.

This clonotype showed up many times. This chain connects TRBV20-1 to TRBJ2-4; 8 nucleotides align to TRBD1. V lost 0 bases, J lost 7 bases, and 11 bases stayed unmatched. Germline CDR1 DFQATT, CDR2 SNEGSKA (reference sequence). The CDR3 covers 16 residues. CDR3 residues: CSARDHRGSRRNIQYF. The CDR3 nucleotides are TGCAGTGCTAGAGATCACAGGGGGTCTCGGAGGAACATTCAGTACTTC.